The 29 T cell receptor beta chains below all came from one sample that was sequenced in a study of T cell repertoires in cytomegalovirus infection. Their recognized antigens are unknown. TCRdb fed the reads into MiXCR, producing one record per CDR3 protein. This sample has 230,000 or so distinct CDR3 sequences, with 35% to 45% found just once. Sequences were derived from CD8+ T cells from cultured PBMCs, sampled from culture after CMV antigen stimulation. The receptors originated from a human donor in good health (CMV status not recorded). Some clones in this sample may be carry-over from other donors' samples.

V and J are TRBV27 and TRBJ1-1, with 11 nucleotides matching TRBD1. CDR1 is MNHEY and CDR2 is SMNVEV in the germline V gene (reference sequence). The CDR3 contains 17 residues. The V gene end was trimmed by 7 bases and the J gene end by 1 base; junction bases not matched to a gene: 11. CDR3 protein: CASIPDRGQDPNTEAFF. As DNA, the CDR3 is TGTGCCAGCATACCGGACAGGGGGCAAGATCCGAACACTGAAGCTTTCTTT.

This chain uses TRBV4-1 with TRBJ2-3; D remains unclear. Deletions cut 4 bases from V and 0 bases from J, with 11 bases between. CDR3 size: 15 residues. CDR1 is MGHRA, CDR2 YSYEKL, per germline. CDR3 nucleotides: TGCGCCAGCAGCCGGGCGCAGTCAAGCACAGATACGCAGTATTTT. Amino acid sequence: CASSRAQSSTDTQYF.

The chain employs TRBV7-8 and TRBJ1-5; 8 bases align to TRBD1. Germline V gene data show CDR1 as SGHVS and CDR2 as FQNEAQ. CDR3 length: 15 amino acids. V shed 5 bases, J shed 3 bases, and the junction held 6 bases outside the gene matches. The CDR3 loop reads CASSVLDRANQPQHF. The DNA for the CDR3 is TGTGCCAGCAGCGTCTTGGACAGGGCCAATCAGCCCCAGCATTTT.

A note on this clonotype: A much bigger clone sits one base away, suggesting this may be a read error. Without the conserved terminal phenylalanine or tryptophan, this CDR3 likely stems from a read error. CDR3: CASRRLAGGAETQYL. The CDR3 DNA reads as TGTGCCAGCAGAAGACTAGCGGGAGGCGCAGAGACCCAGTACCTC. V gene TRBV7-2 combines with J gene TRBJ2-5, with 13 bases matching TRBD2. There are 15 residues in the CDR3. V was pared by 6 bases and J by 4 bases, with 5 bases of the junction left unmatched. CDR1 is SGHTA, CDR2 FQGNSA, per germline.

CDR3 nucleotides: TGTGCCAGCAGCGGACGGGGTTCAAGGAGCGATCAGCCCCAGCATTTT. Translation gives CASSGRGSRSDQPQHF. The chain employs TRBV12-3 or TRBV12-4 and TRBJ1-5; unclear D gene. This CDR3 is built from 16 residues. Trimming took 6 bases from V and 5 from J, leaving 20 bases between them.

This clonotype showed up many times. The chain links TRBV7-8 to TRBJ2-5; D perhaps matches TRBD2 (6 bases). Germline CDR1 and CDR2: SGHVS and FQNEAQ. Trimming left V 1 base short and J 2 bases short, with 14 bases between. The CDR3 runs 16 residues. The CDR3 region has the DNA TGTGCCAGCAGCTTAGTGATCTATAGCGGACAAGAGACCCAGTACTTC. Amino acid sequence: CASSLVIYSGQETQYF.

The chain is built from TRBV5-4 and TRBJ1-2; D unclear. Germline CDR1 and CDR2: SGHNT and YYREEE (reference sequence). The CDR3 consists of 13 residues. V dropped 0 bases and J dropped 8 bases, with 11 bases sitting between them. CDR3 in amino acids: CASSLEEGGGYTF. CDR3 DNA: TGTGCCAGCAGCTTGGAGGAGGGTGGAGGCTACACCTTC.

The rearrangement joins TRBV19 to TRBJ2-2; D uncertain. The germline CDR1 and CDR2 sequences are LNHDA and SQIVND (reference sequence). V gave up 4 bases and J gave up 2 bases, with 8 bases separating them. The CDR3 is 14 residues long. The CDR3 reads CASSKWENTGELFF. Here the CDR3 DNA reads TGTGCCAGTAGTAAGTGGGAAAACACCGGGGAGCTGTTTTTT.

The chain combines TRBV24-1 with TRBJ1-2, with 9 nucleotides matching TRBD1. This CDR3 is 14 amino acids long. Trimming took 5 bases from V and 7 from J; bases not matched to a gene: 7. Germline values: CDR1 KGHDR, CDR2 SFDVKD. The CDR3: CATSVGTGNGGYTF. As DNA, the CDR3 is TGTGCCACCAGTGTCGGGACAGGGAACGGTGGCTACACCTTC.

In this sample, this clonotype turned up a few times. The chain uses TRBV7-3 and TRBJ1-3; no clear D. The CDR3 sequence is 14 residues long. In germline, CDR1 is SGHTA, CDR2 FQGTGA. V dropped 5 bases and J dropped 0 bases, with 8 bases sitting between them. The CDR3 sequence: CASSPGSSGNTIYF. CDR3 bases: TGTGCCAGCAGCCCCGGCAGCTCTGGAAACACCATATATTTT.

The chain recombines TRBV6-5 with TRBJ1-1; D unclear. This CDR3 contains 15 residues. Trimming pared 3 bases from V and 5 bases from J, leaving 16 bases between. CDR1 MNHEY and CDR2 SVGAGI come from the germline V gene. The DNA of the CDR3 is TGTGCCAGCAGTTATTCGACTCAAGCGGTTACTGAAGCTTTCTTT. Translation: CASSYSTQAVTEAFF.

This clonotype came up a few times. The chain links TRBV12-3 or TRBV12-4 to TRBJ2-1, with 11 nucleotides matching TRBD2. The CDR3 totals 19 residues. Trimming took 5 bases from V and 8 from J; bases not matched to a gene: 20. The CDR3 DNA is TGTGCCAGCAGTGGCGCGGGGACTAGCGGTCCCGGGGCGAGGTATGAGCAGTTCTTC. It is translated as CASSGAGTSGPGARYEQFF.

The V call is TRBV6-5, the J call TRBJ1-1; D remains unclear. Trimming shortened V by 6 bases and J by 1 base, and 9 bases separated the two germline ends. Germline V gene data show CDR1 as MNHEY and CDR2 as SVGAGI. CDR3 size: 13 residues. The CDR3, as DNA: TGTGCCAGCAGCTACGAGGGGAACACTGAAGCTTTCTTT. This codes for CASSYEGNTEAFF.

The rearrangement links TRBV27 to TRBJ2-5; TRBD2 might be the D (6 bases). The CDR3 covers 18 residues. Germline V gives CDR1 MNHEY, CDR2 SMNVEV (reference sequence). Trimming cost V 5 bases and J 5 bases, with 27 bases left between them. This chain's CDR3 is CASSPAGGSGGTKETQYF. Here the CDR3 DNA reads TGTGCCAGCAGTCCCGCTGGGGGGAGCGGCGGAACGAAGGAGACCCAGTACTTC.

This chain uses TRBV2 with TRBJ1-1, with 10 nucleotides matching TRBD1. The CDR3 is 17 amino acids. V trimming: 2 bases; J trimming: 1 base; junction bases outside the gene matches: 7. Germline V gives CDR1 SNHLY, CDR2 FYNNEI. The CDR3 here is CASSERRQGAKNTEAFF. CDR3 nucleotide sequence: TGTGCCAGCAGTGAACGGAGACAGGGGGCGAAGAACACTGAAGCTTTCTTT.

This chain links TRBV7-9 with TRBJ2-6, with 8 nucleotides matching TRBD1. CDR1 is SEHNR, CDR2 FQNEAQ, per germline (reference sequence). This CDR3 comprises 18 residues. The V and J ends lost 6 bases and 0 bases, in that order; junction bases with no gene match: 10. The CDR3 sequence: CASRPDRGHSSGANVLTF. The CDR3, as DNA: TGTGCCAGCAGACCCGACAGGGGCCATAGCTCTGGGGCCAACGTCCTGACTTTC.

This clonotype came up a few times. The chain recombines TRBV7-3 with TRBJ2-6; the match to TRBD1 covers 7 bases. Per germline, CDR1 SGHTA and CDR2 FQGTGA. This CDR3 is 18 amino acids long. With V trimmed by 5 bases and J by 0 bases, 10 bases remained unmatched. CDR3 protein: CASSPWTGSSSGANVLTF. CDR3 nucleotide sequence: TGTGCCAGCAGCCCCTGGACAGGTTCGAGCTCTGGGGCCAACGTCCTGACTTTC.

This clonotype has just a few counts. V usage is TRBV27 and J usage is TRBJ2-7; 10 nucleotides align to TRBD2. Germline loops: CDR1 MNHEY, CDR2 SMNVEV (reference sequence). J was trimmed by 4 bases and V by 0 bases; bases with no gene match: 3. This CDR3 has 15 amino acids. The CDR3 sequence: CASSLSGSGRYEQYF. CDR3 in DNA: TGTGCCAGCAGTTTATCGGGTAGCGGGAGGTACGAGCAGTACTTC.

The V call is TRBV7-2, the J call TRBJ1-3; D is uncertain. Trimming took 3 bases from V and 4 from J, leaving 10 bases between them. The germline V gene has CDR1 SGHTA and CDR2 FQGNSA. The CDR3 covers 14 residues. CDR3 amino acids: CASSFLGSGNTIYF. CDR3 nucleotide sequence: TGTGCCAGCAGCTTTCTGGGTTCAGGAAACACCATATATTTT.

In this sample, this clonotype turned up a few times. This chain connects TRBV7-9 to TRBJ2-5; D is undetermined. V was cut by 7 bases and J by 7 bases, with 25 bases left in between. Germline CDR1 and CDR2: SEHNR and FQNEAQ (reference sequence). CDR3 length equals 16 residues. The DNA of the CDR3 is TGTGCCAGCATCAAACCGGGCAGCCACCTTGATGGGACCCAGTACTTC. Amino acids: CASIKPGSHLDGTQYF.

This clonotype was found a few times. The J gene is TRBJ1-4, the V gene TRBV6-1, with a tentative D call TRBD1 (5 bases). V lost 2 bases and J 4 bases, leaving 17 bases between the germline ends. Germline assignment: CDR1 MNHNS and CDR2 SASEGT. The CDR3 sequence is 17 residues long. The CDR3 is CASSERVLGRRNEKLFF. The CDR3 nucleotides are TGTGCCAGCAGTGAAAGGGTTTTGGGGCGGCGTAATGAAAAACTGTTTTTT.

The chain combines TRBV6-4 with TRBJ2-5; the D is unclear. CDR1 is MRHNA, CDR2 SNTAGT, per germline. The CDR3 loop spans 14 amino acids. The germline V and J ends were trimmed by 2 bases and 5 bases, with 12 bases remaining between them. The CDR3: CASSDPRVGETQYF. The CDR3 bases are TGTGCCAGCAGTGACCCACGGGTAGGGGAGACCCAGTACTTC.

There are a few counts of this clonotype. The CDR3 loop is CASSPRSLAGSYEQYF. As DNA, the CDR3 is TGTGCCAGCAGCCCCAGGTCGCTAGCGGGATCCTACGAGCAGTACTTC. J is TRBJ2-7 and V is TRBV7-6; 9 bases agree with TRBD2. The CDR3 length is 16 residues. CDR1 and CDR2 (germline): SGHVS, FNYEAQ. The V segment lost 5 bases and the J segment 1 base; nucleotides outside the gene matches: 9.

The chain uses TRBV5-1 and TRBJ2-1, with 11 bases fitting TRBD2. Germline V CDR1 and CDR2: SGHRS, YFSETQ. Germline trimming cut 2 bases from V and 5 bases from J; bases unmatched to any gene: 9. The CDR3 is made up of 17 amino acids. The CDR3 reads CASSLGPLAGDNNEQFF. CDR3 DNA: TGCGCCAGCAGCTTAGGCCCACTAGCGGGAGACAACAATGAGCAGTTCTTC.

This clonotype was seen a single time. The chain carries TRBV20-1 and TRBJ1-1, with D perhaps TRBD1 (5 bases). Deletions cut 4 bases from V and 1 base from J, with 13 bases between. The CDR3 is 14 amino acids. Looked up from germline, CDR1 is DFQATT and CDR2 is SNEGSKA (reference sequence). The CDR3 sequence: CSAKRTGGNTEAFF. CDR3 nucleotide sequence: TGCAGTGCTAAACGGACTGGGGGGAACACTGAAGCTTTCTTT.

This clonotype has a handful of counts. The V call is TRBV6-1, the J call TRBJ1-5; D is undetermined. The CDR3 has 13 residues. V was clipped by 6 bases and J by 2 bases, with 8 bases between them. From germline, CDR1 is MNHNS and CDR2 SASEGT. In DNA form, the CDR3 reads TGTGCCAGCAGCGCAACTGGCAATCAGCCCCAGCATTTT. It specifies CASSATGNQPQHF.

The CDR3 sequence: CASSMAGSYEQYF. CDR3 DNA sequence: TGTGCCAGTAGTATGGCTGGTTCCTACGAGCAGTACTTC. V and J are TRBV19 and TRBJ2-7; D gene ambiguous. The germline V gene encodes CDR1 LNHDA and CDR2 SQIVND (reference sequence). The CDR3 runs 13 residues. Trimming removed 3 bases at V and 1 base at J, with 7 bases between.

This clonotype was observed many times. The junction differs from germline at one of its ends, possibly a read error. The gene calls are TRBV28 and TRBJ2-7, with D maybe TRBD2 (6 bases). The CDR3 sequence is 11 residues long. Germline V CDR1 and CDR2: MDHEN, SYDVKM. The CDR3 nucleotides read TGTGCCAGCAGTTTAGGGGTGACTAGGGACTTC. Protein sequence: CASSLGVTRDF.

In this sample, this clonotype turned up a few times. This chain connects TRBV12-3 or TRBV12-4 to TRBJ1-1; a possible D gene is TRBD1 (5 bases). This CDR3 comprises 16 residues. The V end lost 7 bases, the J end lost 1 base, and 19 bases lay between the germline ends. The CDR3 reads CASTKKRGRQNTEAFF. In nucleotides, the CDR3 is TGTGCCAGCACCAAAAAGCGGGGCAGGCAGAACACTGAAGCTTTCTTT.